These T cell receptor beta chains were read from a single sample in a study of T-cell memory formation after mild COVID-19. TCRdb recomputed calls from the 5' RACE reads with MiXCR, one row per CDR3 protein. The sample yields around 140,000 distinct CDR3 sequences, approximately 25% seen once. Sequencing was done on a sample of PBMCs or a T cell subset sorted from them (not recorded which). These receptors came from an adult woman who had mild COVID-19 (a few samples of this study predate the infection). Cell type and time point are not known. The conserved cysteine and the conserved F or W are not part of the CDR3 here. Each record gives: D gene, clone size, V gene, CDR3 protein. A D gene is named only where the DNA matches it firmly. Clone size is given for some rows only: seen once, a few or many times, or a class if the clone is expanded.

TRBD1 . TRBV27 ASSPLDRGHVDTQY
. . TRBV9 ASSHGGDTANEQF
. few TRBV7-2 ASSLGHGVGKTQY
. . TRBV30 AWSVLANTGELF
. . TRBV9 ASSVNRDTGTDTQY
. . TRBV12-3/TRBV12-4 ASNTAGVNYGYT
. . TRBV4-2 ASSQEARTWNYGYT
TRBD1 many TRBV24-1 ATRLTGFNEQF
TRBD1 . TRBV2 ASSPSTGVNQPQH
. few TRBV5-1 ASSPDFKDTQY
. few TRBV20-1 SAYYNEQF